A single T cell receptor (beta chain) is shown here with its context. Its antigen is not known. The Oncomine TCR Beta short-read assay was what sequenced the DNA obtained from cultured CD4+ T cells. TCRdb processed the PCR reads anew with MiXCR; each CDR3 protein has one entry. The data show around 20,000 distinct CDR3 sequences, 50% to 60% seen once. As for treatment: roughly 10-day PBMC culture with coronavirus spike peptide pools or control peptides (ViraFEST assay). The CDR3 has 15 residues. Germline V gene sequence: CDR1 DFQATT, CDR2 SNEGSKA (reference sequence). Trimming took 0 bases from V and 6 from J, leaving 15 bases between them. This sample stems from a study of vaccination and CD4 T cells after COVID-19.

The receptor was isolated from a human donor who had recovered from COVID-19. The chain links TRBV20-1 to TRBJ1-5, with D unresolved. The specimen comprised CD4+ T cells from blood, cultured in vitro, sampled after SARS-CoV-2 vaccination. CDR3 DNA sequence: TGCAGTGCTAGAGATTTAAGGCGGGAAGGTCAGCCCCAGCATTTT. Translated: CSARDLRREGQPQHF.